This is a list of T cell receptor beta chains from one sample in a study of OX40 agonist ivuxolimab in advanced cancers. The repertoire was sequenced with immunoSEQ multiplex PCR; TCRdb's copy has only in-frame clones and lacks some. The table has over 35,000 clones, less than 85% seen once. The specimen comprised CD4+ or CD8+ T cells sorted from blood, sampled in a trial of the OX40 agonist ivuxolimab. The source is an adult with an advanced solid tumor such as melanoma, head and neck, liver or kidney cancer. The CDR3 runs from the conserved cysteine through the conserved F or W. A D gene is named only where the DNA matches it firmly. The listing skips clone size in some rows; elsewhere it reads once, few, many or a size class.

cdr3_aa cdr3_nt v_call clone_size j_call d_call
CASSQGQGSQPQHF TGTGCCAGCAGCCAAGGGCAGGGCAGCCAGCCCCAGCATTTT TRBV9 NA TRBJ1-5 NA
CASSSSGADEQYF TGTGCCAGCTCATCTTCGGGAGCCGACGAGCAGTACTTC TRBV18 NA TRBJ2-7 NA
CASSGNLNVLTF TGCGCCAGCAGTGGGAACCTCAACGTCCTGACTTTC TRBV5-1 NA TRBJ2-6 NA
CASSLEGYTGELFF TGTGCCAGCAGCTTAGAAGGGTACACCGGGGAGCTGTTTTTT TRBV7-7 NA TRBJ2-2 NA
CASSLGGYEQYF TGCGCCAGCAGTCTAGGGGGTTACGAGCAGTACTTC TRBV5-1 NA TRBJ2-7 NA
CASSVDRGFGDTQYF TGTGCCAGCAGTGTTGACAGGGGATTCGGAGATACGCAGTATTTT TRBV6-4 NA TRBJ2-3 TRBD1
CASSPPLAGGYNEQFF TGTGCCAGCAGTCCCCCCCTAGCGGGAGGATACAATGAGCAGTTCTTC TRBV6-6 NA TRBJ2-1 TRBD2
CASRRDNNQPQHF TGTGCCAGTCGTAGAGATAACAATCAGCCCCAGCATTTT TRBV19 NA TRBJ1-5 NA
CASSLTSGSTDTQYF TGTGCCAGCTCCCTGACTAGCGGGAGCACAGATACGCAGTATTTT TRBV18 NA TRBJ2-3 TRBD2
CASSEGGFNTGELFF TGTGCCAGCAGTGAAGGCGGATTTAACACCGGGGAGCTGTTTTTT TRBV6-1 NA TRBJ2-2 NA
CASSLEQGVGEQFF TGTGCCAGCAGCTTGGAACAGGGTGTTGGTGAGCAGTTCTTC TRBV5-4 NA TRBJ2-1 NA
CASSLGLSGVDNEQFF TGCGCCAGCAGCTTGGGCCTCTCGGGAGTAGACAATGAGCAGTTCTTC TRBV5-1 NA TRBJ2-1 NA
CSVATETLGQPQHF TGCAGCGTTGCGACAGAGACATTAGGTCAGCCCCAGCATTTT TRBV29-1 NA TRBJ1-5 NA
CASSQKRGDRGWNGYTF TGTGCCAGCAGCCAAAAACGGGGGGACAGGGGTTGGAATGGCTACACCTTC TRBV5-4 NA TRBJ1-2 TRBD1
CASSMTGPQETQYF TGTGCCAGCAGTATGACAGGACCCCAAGAGACCCAGTACTTC TRBV6-5 NA TRBJ2-5 NA
CASSRRVQVRDTIYF TGTGCCAGCAGCCGAAGGGTACAGGTCCGGGACACCATATATTTT TRBV11-2 NA TRBJ1-3 NA
CASSLGLAYEQYF TGTGCCAGCAGCTTAGGACTTGCCTACGAGCAGTACTTC TRBV7-2 NA TRBJ2-7 NA
CASSLVAGAVEQFF TGTGCCAGCAGCTTAGTCGCGGGAGCGGTTGAGCAGTTCTTC TRBV11-3 few TRBJ2-1 TRBD2
CATSPGQGDYEQYF TGTGCCACCAGTCCTGGACAGGGAGACTACGAGCAGTACTTC TRBV10-3 few TRBJ2-7 TRBD1
CASSVEDRGLNEQFF TGTGCCAGCAGTGTGGAGGACAGGGGGCTAAATGAGCAGTTCTTC TRBV6-4 NA TRBJ2-1 TRBD1
CASSLAGVETQYF TGTGCCAGCAGCTTAGCAGGGGTGGAGACCCAGTACTTC TRBV7-9 once TRBJ2-5 NA
CASSQQAMNTEAFF TGCGCCAGCAGCCAACAGGCCATGAACACTGAAGCTTTCTTT TRBV5-1 NA TRBJ1-1 NA
CARSLSSHRDSNNIQYF TGTGCCAGAAGCTTGTCGTCCCACAGGGACTCAAACAACATTCAGTACTTC TRBV5-3 once TRBJ2-4 NA
CAWSVHLGTQYF TGTGCCTGGAGTGTCCACCTGGGGACCCAGTACTTC TRBV30 NA TRBJ2-5 NA
CASTVGTGNQPQHF TGTGCCAGCACCGTAGGGACCGGTAATCAGCCCCAGCATTTT TRBV6-5 NA TRBJ1-5 NA
CAWSVTGANVLTF TGTGCCTGGAGTGTAACCGGGGCCAACGTCCTGACTTTC TRBV30 NA TRBJ2-6 NA
CASSLQGKGGEKLFF TGTGCCAGCAGCCTTCAGGGGAAGGGTGGTGAAAAACTGTTTTTT TRBV7-9 NA TRBJ1-4 NA
CASSRPPDRSSYNEQFF TGTGCCAGCAGCCGACCTCCGGACAGAAGCTCCTACAATGAGCAGTTCTTC TRBV28 NA TRBJ2-1 NA
CAWSIWTVKDTEAFF TGTGCCTGGAGTATTTGGACAGTGAAGGACACTGAAGCTTTCTTT TRBV30 NA TRBJ1-1 NA
CAISEMRGYEQYF TGTGCCATCAGTGAGATGAGGGGGTACGAGCAGTACTTC TRBV10-3 once TRBJ2-7 NA
CASSSTTYSGANVLTF TGTGCCAGCAGTTCGACGACCTACTCTGGGGCCAACGTCCTGACTTTC TRBV27 NA TRBJ2-6 NA
CAWSRRAANTGELFF TGTGCCTGGAGTAGGAGGGCAGCGAACACCGGGGAGCTGTTTTTT TRBV30 once TRBJ2-2 NA
CAWSVNQDDTEAFF TGTGCCTGGAGTGTGAACCAGGACGACACTGAAGCTTTCTTT TRBV30 NA TRBJ1-1 NA
CASSADGRAEAFF TGTGCCAGCAGCGCGGACGGCCGCGCTGAAGCTTTCTTT TRBV5-6 NA TRBJ1-1 NA
CASSPRSGRLDTQYF TGTGCCAGCAGCCCCCGGAGTGGAAGGCTGGATACGCAGTATTTT TRBV11-1 NA TRBJ2-3 NA
CASSVVYEQYF TGTGCCAGCAGTGTCGTCTACGAGCAGTACTTC TRBV2 NA TRBJ2-7 NA
CASSKYRGRFPEAFF TGTGCCAGTAGTAAATACAGGGGGCGTTTTCCTGAAGCTTTCTTT TRBV19 NA TRBJ1-1 TRBD1
CASRYNRGSTQYF TGTGCCAGCAGGTATAACAGGGGAAGTACGCAGTATTTT TRBV27 NA TRBJ2-3 TRBD1
CASSESRTGNEQFF TGTGCCAGCAGTGAATCCCGGACAGGGAATGAGCAGTTCTTC TRBV2 NA TRBJ2-1 TRBD1
CASSGGLGETTDTQYF TGTGCCAGCAGCGGGGGTTTAGGGGAAACCACAGATACGCAGTATTTT TRBV7-9 few TRBJ2-3 NA
CASSMGLAGTTDTQYF TGTGCCAGTAGTATGGGACTAGCGGGGACCACAGATACGCAGTATTTT TRBV19 NA TRBJ2-3 TRBD2
CASSPSIGELFF TGTGCCAGCAGCCCTTCGATCGGGGAGCTGTTTTTT TRBV7-9 NA TRBJ2-2 NA
CASSLSTALGSYNEQFF TGTGCCAGCAGCTTAAGCACGGCCCTAGGCTCTTATAATGAGCAGTTCTTC TRBV11-3 NA TRBJ2-1 NA
CASSTGQSTAFF TGTGCCAGCAGTACGGGACAGAGTACGGCTTTCTTT TRBV6-5 NA TRBJ1-1 TRBD1
CASLETDRSFPAFF TGCGCCAGCCTTGAAACCGACAGGTCTTTTCCAGCTTTCTTT TRBV4-1 NA TRBJ1-1 NA
CVHVRGTDTQYF TGTGTCCATGTCAGAGGCACAGATACGCAGTATTTT TRBV9 NA TRBJ2-3 NA